This TCR beta chain comes out of a study of cytomegalovirus exposure and HLA in healthy donors. Study information: Approximately 81% of a few hundred genotyped donors fell in the Caucasian-associated ancestry cluster.

Details on this clone: Its antigen is not known.

Regarding the study as a whole: Across donors, sequencing depth was assumed by presence/absence analyses to be roughly uniform. Many donors carried some public TCRs, although rarity characterized most TCR sequences.

Germline trimming cut 6 bases from V and 5 bases from J; bases unmatched to any gene: 5. CDR1 is ENHRY and CDR2 is SYGVKD in the germline V gene. CDR3 length equals 14 residues. The primer mix had 60 Vbeta and 13 Jbeta primers. Clones were read by immunoSEQ multiplex PCR, and TCRdb kept only the in-frame ones, dropping some. This table has 100,000 to 130,000 clones, approximately 74% appearing once. The origin of this receptor is a woman in her forties in good health and CMV-seropositive. The sequencing input was PBMCs. The rearrangement uses TRBV10-3 and TRBJ2-1; 9 nucleotides align to TRBD2. DNA of the CDR3: TGTGCCATCAGCGGGACTAGCTTCAACAATGAGCAGTTCTTC. This encodes CAISGTSFNNEQFF.